The next 2 T cell receptor beta chains were all read from a single sample in a study of vaccination effects on CD4 cells after COVID-19. The culture ran for 10 days, and then CD4+ T cells were isolated. The participants, recipients of two vaccine doses, got either BNT162b2 or mRNA-1273. Method: immunoSEQ multiplex PCR; TCRdb's copy keeps in-frame clones and lacks some. The sample consists of approximately 57,000 clones, under 85% of them appearing once. No cognate antigen is known for these TCRs. The specimen was CD4+ T cells from PBMCs cultured without peptide, collected after COVID-19 vaccination. These receptors originate from a human donor who received a COVID-19 vaccine.

A few counts support this clone. The chain links TRBV3-1 (or the pseudogene TRBV3-2) to TRBJ1-1; D unclear. Between the trimmed V and J ends, which lost 1 base and 5 bases, there was a span of 11 bases. The length of the CDR3 is 14 residues. Germline V lookup: CDR1 LGHDT, CDR2 YNNKEL (reference sequence). The CDR3 loop reads CASSQVWGSTEAFF. CDR3 nucleotide sequence: TGTGCCAGCAGCCAAGTCTGGGGAAGTACTGAAGCTTTCTTT.

This chain joins TRBV6-4 and TRBJ1-1, with 8 bases identical to TRBD1. V lost 6 bases, J lost 4 bases, and 7 bases stayed unmatched. Germline V CDR1 and CDR2: MRHNA, SNTAGT. This CDR3 spans 14 amino acids. This CDR3 reads CASRSGGAGTEAFF. DNA for the CDR3: TGTGCCAGCAGGTCAGGGGGCGCGGGCACTGAAGCTTTCTTT.